This T cell receptor beta chain appears in the sequencing data of a study of cytotoxic CD8 clonotypes in ibrutinib-treated CLL. Across the study: After median around 5.5 years, roughly 15 stayed in remission, some twelve progressed; responses some 25 partial, 2 complete.

V was clipped by 5 bases and J by 2 bases; unmatched bases: 6. This CDR3 region has 15 residues. CDR1 and CDR2 from the germline V gene are SGHTA and FQGNSA. The assay was immunoSEQ multiplex PCR, and TCRdb's table has in-frame clones only and misses some. The table includes about 120,000 clones, approximately 85% detected once. This clonotype originated in a human donor with chronic lymphocytic leukemia. The material was PBMCs, obtained after 24 months of ibrutinib treatment. The chain recombines TRBV7-2 with TRBJ2-7; the match to TRBD2 covers 10 bases. CDR3 DNA sequence: TGTGCCAGCAGCACTTCGAGCGGGGGGGCCTACGAGCAGTACTTC. Its translation: CASSTSSGGAYEQYF.